This T cell receptor beta chain was documented in a study of blood T cells in healthy people across ages. General observations from the study: The percentage of naive T cells correlated strongly with TCR beta diversity.

Primers used in a second PCR of about 7 to 12 cycles were a sample-barcoded 5' primer and a J-beta primer mix. Each CDR3 protein gets one entry after TCRdb re-called the 5' RACE reads with MiXCR. The sample has 1.2 million to 1.5 million distinct CDR3 sequences, approximately 38% seen once; the top ten hold 7% to 9.5%. CDR3 length equals 16 residues. The V segment lost 0 bases and the J segment 8 bases; nucleotides outside the gene matches: 11. Germline V gives CDR1 MGHRA, CDR2 YSYEKL. Concerning this clonotype: Antigen specificity is unknown.

The chain combines TRBV4-1 with TRBJ1-2; TRBD1 agrees at 8 bases. This sequence was found in a young woman in good health. Sequencing was done on a sample of blood. Written as DNA, the CDR3 is TGCGCCAGCAGCCAAGAGTGGACAGGGCTTGTTCTCGGCTACACCTTC. Translated, it gives CASSQEWTGLVLGYTF.